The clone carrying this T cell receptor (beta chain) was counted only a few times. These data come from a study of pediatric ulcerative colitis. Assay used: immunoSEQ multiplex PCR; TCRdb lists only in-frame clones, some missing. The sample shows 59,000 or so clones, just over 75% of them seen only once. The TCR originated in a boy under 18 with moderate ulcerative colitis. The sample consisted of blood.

In nucleotides, the CDR3 is TGTGCCAGCACCCCAACCGGAGAGAACACTGAAGCTTTCTTT. Amino acid sequence: CASTPTGENTEAFF. V usage is TRBV9 and J usage is TRBJ1-1, with unresolved D. This CDR3 has 14 residues. The V gene lost 6 bases and the J gene lost 1 base, with 13 bases spanning the gap. Looked up from germline, CDR1 is SGDLS and CDR2 is YYNGEE.